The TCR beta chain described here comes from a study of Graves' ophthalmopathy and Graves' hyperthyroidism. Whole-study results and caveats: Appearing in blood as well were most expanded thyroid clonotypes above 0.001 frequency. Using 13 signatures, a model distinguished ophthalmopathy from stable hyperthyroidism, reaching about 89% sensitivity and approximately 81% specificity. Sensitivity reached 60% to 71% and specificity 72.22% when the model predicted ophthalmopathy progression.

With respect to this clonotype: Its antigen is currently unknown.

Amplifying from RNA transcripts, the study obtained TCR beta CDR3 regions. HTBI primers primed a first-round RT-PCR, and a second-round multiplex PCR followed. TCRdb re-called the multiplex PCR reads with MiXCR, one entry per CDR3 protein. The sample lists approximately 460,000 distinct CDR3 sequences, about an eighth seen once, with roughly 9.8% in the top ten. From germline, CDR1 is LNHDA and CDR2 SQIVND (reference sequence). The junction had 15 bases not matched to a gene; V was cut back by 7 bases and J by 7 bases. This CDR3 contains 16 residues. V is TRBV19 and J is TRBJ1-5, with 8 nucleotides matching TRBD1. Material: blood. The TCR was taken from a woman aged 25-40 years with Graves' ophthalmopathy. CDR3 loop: CASTKTGTGGTQPQHF. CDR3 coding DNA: TGTGCCAGTACCAAAACGGGGACAGGTGGGACCCAGCCCCAGCATTTT.